The entry below gives a single T cell receptor (beta chain) sequence along with its context. TCRdb ran MiXCR on the RT-PCR reads and lists one entry per CDR3 protein. The data show around 200,000 distinct CDR3 sequences, less than 50% seen once. These data are taken from a study of patients and donors after allogeneic stem cell transplantation. J gave up 5 bases and V 2 bases, and 3 bases lay outside the gene matches. The germline V gene has CDR1 SGHRS and CDR2 YFSETQ. The CDR3 contains 13 residues. The sequencing sample was made of blood, either unsorted or a sorted T cell fraction (not recorded which). The source is a human donor who was either an allogeneic HSCT recipient or a stem cell or donor lymphocyte infusion donor (not recorded which). It is not recorded whose cells these are; they may come from a transplant donor. The genes are TRBV5-1 and TRBJ2-5, with 7 nucleotides matching TRBD2. CDR3 region: CASSFLAAETQYF. As DNA, the CDR3 is TGCGCCAGCAGCTTTCTAGCGGCGGAGACCCAGTACTTC.